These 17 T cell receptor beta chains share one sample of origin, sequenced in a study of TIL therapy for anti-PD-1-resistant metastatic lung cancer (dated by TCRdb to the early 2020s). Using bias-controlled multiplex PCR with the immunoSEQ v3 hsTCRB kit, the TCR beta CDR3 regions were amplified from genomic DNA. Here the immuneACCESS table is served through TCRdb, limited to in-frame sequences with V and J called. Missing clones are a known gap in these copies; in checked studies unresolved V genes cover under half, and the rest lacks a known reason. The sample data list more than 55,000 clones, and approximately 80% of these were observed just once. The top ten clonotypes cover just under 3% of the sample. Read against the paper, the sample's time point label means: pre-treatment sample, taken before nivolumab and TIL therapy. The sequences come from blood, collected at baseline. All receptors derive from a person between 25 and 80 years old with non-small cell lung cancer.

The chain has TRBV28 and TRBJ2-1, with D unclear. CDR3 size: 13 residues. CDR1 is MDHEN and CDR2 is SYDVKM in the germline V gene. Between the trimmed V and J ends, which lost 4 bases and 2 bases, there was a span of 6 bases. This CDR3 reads CASSSAAYNEQFF. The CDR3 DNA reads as TGTGCCAGCAGTTCGGCAGCCTACAATGAGCAGTTCTTC.

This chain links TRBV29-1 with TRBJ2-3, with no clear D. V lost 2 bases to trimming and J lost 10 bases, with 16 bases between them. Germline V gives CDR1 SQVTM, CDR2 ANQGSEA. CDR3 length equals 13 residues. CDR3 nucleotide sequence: TGCAGCGTTGAACCTGAGCCACCCGTGGCGCAGTATTTT. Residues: CSVEPEPPVAQYF.

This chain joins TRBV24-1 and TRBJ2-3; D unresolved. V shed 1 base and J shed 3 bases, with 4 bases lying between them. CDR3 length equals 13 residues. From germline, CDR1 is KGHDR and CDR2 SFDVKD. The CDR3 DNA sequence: TGTGCCACCAGTGATTTTGGGACAGATACGCAGTATTTT. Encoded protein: CATSDFGTDTQYF.

CDR3 protein: CASSPWTGNRKTQYF. For the CDR3, the DNA is TGTGCCAGTAGCCCTTGGACAGGTAATCGAAAGACCCAGTACTTC. The rearrangement links TRBV19 to TRBJ2-5; 7 nucleotides align to TRBD1. V was pared by 6 bases and J by 6 bases, with 13 bases of the junction left unmatched. Germline CDR1 and CDR2: LNHDA and SQIVND (reference sequence). The length of the CDR3 is 15 residues.

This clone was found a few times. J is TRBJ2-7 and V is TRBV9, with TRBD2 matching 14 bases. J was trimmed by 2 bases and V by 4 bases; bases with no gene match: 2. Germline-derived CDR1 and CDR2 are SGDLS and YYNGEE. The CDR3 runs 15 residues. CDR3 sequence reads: CASSQGLAGAYEQYF. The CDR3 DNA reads TGTGCCAGCAGCCAGGGACTAGCGGGGGCCTACGAGCAGTACTTC.

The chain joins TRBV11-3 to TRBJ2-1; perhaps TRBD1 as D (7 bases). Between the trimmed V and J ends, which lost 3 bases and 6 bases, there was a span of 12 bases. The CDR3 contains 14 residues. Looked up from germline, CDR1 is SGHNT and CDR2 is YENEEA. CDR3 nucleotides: TGTGCCAGCAGCTTTTCAGGGGGGATCAATGAGCAGTTCTTC. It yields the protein CASSFSGGINEQFF.

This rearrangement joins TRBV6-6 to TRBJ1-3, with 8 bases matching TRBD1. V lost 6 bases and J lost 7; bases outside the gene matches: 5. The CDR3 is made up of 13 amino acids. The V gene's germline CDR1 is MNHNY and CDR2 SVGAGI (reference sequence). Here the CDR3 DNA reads TGTGCCAGCAGCCAGGGGGCGCGTAACACCATATATTTT. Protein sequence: CASSQGARNTIYF.

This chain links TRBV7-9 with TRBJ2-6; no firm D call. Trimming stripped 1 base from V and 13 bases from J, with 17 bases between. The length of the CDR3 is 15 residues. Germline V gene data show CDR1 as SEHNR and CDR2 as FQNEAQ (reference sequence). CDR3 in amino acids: CASSLGQAVYNVLTF. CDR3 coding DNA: TGTGCCAGCAGCTTAGGTCAGGCAGTGTACAATGTCCTGACTTTC.

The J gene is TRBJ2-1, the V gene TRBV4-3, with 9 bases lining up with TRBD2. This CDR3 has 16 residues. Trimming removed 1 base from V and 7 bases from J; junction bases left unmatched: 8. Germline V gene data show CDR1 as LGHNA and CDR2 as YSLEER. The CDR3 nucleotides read TGCGCCAGCAGCCAAGCGCTAGCGGGACAAATGAATGAGCAGTTCTTC. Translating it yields CASSQALAGQMNEQFF.

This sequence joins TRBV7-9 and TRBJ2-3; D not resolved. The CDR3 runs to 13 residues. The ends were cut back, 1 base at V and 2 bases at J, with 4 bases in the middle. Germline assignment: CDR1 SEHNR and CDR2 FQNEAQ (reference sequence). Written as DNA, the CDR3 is TGTGCCAGCAGCTTAGGGACCACAGATACGCAGTATTTT. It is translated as CASSLGTTDTQYF. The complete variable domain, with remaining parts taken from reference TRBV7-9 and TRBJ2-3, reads DTGVSQNPRHKITKRGQNVTFRCDPISEHNRLYWYRQTLGQGPEFLTYFQNEAQLEKSRLLSDRFSAERPKGSFSTLEIQRTEQGDSAMYLCASSLGTTDTQYFGPGTRLTVL.

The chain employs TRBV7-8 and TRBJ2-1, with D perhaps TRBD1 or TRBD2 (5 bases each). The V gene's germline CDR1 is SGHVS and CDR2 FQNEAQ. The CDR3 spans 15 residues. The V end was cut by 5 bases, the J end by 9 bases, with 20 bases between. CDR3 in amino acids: CASSPLRDAEPEQFF. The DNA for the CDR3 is TGTGCCAGCAGCCCTCTTCGGGACGCAGAGCCTGAGCAGTTCTTC.

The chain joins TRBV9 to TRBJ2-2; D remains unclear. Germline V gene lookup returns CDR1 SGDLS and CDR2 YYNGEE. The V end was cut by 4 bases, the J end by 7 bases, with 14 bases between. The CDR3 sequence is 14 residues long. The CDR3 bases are TGTGCCAGCAGCACCGTCGTAGGGAACGGGGAGCTGTTTTTT. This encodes CASSTVVGNGELFF.

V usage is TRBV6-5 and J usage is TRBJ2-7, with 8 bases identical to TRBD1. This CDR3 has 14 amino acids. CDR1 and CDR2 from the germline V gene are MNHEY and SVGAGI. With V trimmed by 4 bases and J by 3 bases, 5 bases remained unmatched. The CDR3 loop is CASSLTGVGYEQYF. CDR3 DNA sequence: TGTGCCAGCAGTTTGACAGGGGTTGGCTACGAGCAGTACTTC.

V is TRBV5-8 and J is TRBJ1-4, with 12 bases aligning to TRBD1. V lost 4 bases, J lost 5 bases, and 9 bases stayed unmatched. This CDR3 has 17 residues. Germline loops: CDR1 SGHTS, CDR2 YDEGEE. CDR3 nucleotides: TGTGCCAGCAGCCCCGGGACAGGGGGCGGAGGAAATGAAAAACTGTTTTTT. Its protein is CASSPGTGGGGNEKLFF.

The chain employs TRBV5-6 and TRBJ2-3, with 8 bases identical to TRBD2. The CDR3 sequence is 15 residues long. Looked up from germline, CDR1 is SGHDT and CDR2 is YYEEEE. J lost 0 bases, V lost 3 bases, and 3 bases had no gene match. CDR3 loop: CASSYLAGSTDTQYF. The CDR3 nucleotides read TGTGCCAGCAGCTACCTAGCGGGCAGCACAGATACGCAGTATTTT.

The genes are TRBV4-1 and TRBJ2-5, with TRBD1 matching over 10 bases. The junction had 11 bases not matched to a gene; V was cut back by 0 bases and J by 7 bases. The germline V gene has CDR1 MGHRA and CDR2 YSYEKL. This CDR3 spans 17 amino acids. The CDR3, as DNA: TGCGCCAGCAGCCAAGATTCGGCTAGCCGGACAGGGGGGACCCAGTACTTC. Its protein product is CASSQDSASRTGGTQYF.

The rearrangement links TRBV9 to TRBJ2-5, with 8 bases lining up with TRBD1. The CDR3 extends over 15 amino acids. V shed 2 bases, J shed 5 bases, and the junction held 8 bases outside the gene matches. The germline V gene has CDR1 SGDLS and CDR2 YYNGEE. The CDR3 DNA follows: TGTGCCAGCAGCGTCCAGGGGGCGCCGAGGGAGACCCAGTACTTC. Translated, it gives CASSVQGAPRETQYF.